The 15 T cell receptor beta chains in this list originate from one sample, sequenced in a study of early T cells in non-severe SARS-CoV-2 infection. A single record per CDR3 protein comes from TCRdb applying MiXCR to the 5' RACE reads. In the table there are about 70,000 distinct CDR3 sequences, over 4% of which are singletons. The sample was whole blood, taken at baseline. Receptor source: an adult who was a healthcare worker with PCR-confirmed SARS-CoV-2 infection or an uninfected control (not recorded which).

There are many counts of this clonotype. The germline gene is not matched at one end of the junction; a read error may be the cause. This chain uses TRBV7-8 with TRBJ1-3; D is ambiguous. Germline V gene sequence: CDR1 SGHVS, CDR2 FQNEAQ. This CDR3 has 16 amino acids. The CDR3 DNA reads TGTGCCAGCAGCTCCGTCTTGGGGAGCTCTGAAAACACCATATATTTT. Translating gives CASSSVLGSSENTIYF.

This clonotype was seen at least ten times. The CDR3 coding sequence is TGTGCCAGCAGTCGATACTCTGGAAACACCATATATTTT. It specifies CASSRYSGNTIYF. The gene calls are TRBV6-6 and TRBJ1-3; D remains unclear. Per germline, CDR1 MNHNY and CDR2 SVGAGI (reference sequence). This CDR3 has 13 amino acids. Deletions cut 5 bases from V and 0 bases from J, with 5 bases between.

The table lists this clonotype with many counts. This CDR3 is CASSLSGFSGNTIYF. DNA of the CDR3: TGTGCCAGCAGTTTATCGGGGTTCTCTGGAAACACCATATATTTT. The J gene is TRBJ1-3, the V gene TRBV27, with D unclear. CDR1 and CDR2 (germline): MNHEY, SMNVEV (reference sequence). This CDR3 has 15 amino acids. Between the trimmed V and J ends, which lost 0 bases and 0 bases, there was a span of 6 bases.

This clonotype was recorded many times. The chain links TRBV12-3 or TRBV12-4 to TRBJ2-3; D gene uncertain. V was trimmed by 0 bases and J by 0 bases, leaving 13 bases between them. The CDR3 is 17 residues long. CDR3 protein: CASSLAGKGRSTDTQYF. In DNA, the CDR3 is TGTGCCAGCAGTTTAGCGGGGAAGGGCAGGAGCACAGATACGCAGTATTTT.

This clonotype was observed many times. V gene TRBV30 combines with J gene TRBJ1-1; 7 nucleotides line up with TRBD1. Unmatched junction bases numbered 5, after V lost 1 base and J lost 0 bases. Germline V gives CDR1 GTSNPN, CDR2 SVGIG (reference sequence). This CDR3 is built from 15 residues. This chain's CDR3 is CAWSGGTALNTEAFF. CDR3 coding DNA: TGTGCCTGGAGTGGGGGGACAGCTCTGAACACTGAAGCTTTCTTT.

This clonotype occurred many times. CDR3 residues: CASSLAAVEGYTF. CDR3 bases: TGTGCCAGCAGCTTAGCGGCAGTGGAGGGCTACACCTTC. The V and J genes are TRBV7-9 and TRBJ1-2, with D hard to call. CDR3 length: 13 amino acids. Germline-derived CDR1 and CDR2 are SEHNR and FQNEAQ (reference sequence). V was cut by 0 bases and J by 8 bases, with 10 bases left in between.

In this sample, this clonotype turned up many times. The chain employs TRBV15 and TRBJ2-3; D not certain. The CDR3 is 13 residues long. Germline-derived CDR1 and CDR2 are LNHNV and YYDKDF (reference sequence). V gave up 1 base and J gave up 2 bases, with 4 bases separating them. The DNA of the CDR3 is TGTGCCACCAGCAGAGGAATCACAGATACGCAGTATTTT. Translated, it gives CATSRGITDTQYF.

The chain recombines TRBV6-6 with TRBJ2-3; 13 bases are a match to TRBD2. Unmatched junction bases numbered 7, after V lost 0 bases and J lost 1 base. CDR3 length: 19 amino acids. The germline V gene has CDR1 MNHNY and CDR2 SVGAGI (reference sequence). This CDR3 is CASSYSRTSGSSGTDTQYF. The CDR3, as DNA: TGTGCCAGCAGTTACTCCCGGACTAGCGGGAGTTCTGGCACAGATACGCAGTATTTT.

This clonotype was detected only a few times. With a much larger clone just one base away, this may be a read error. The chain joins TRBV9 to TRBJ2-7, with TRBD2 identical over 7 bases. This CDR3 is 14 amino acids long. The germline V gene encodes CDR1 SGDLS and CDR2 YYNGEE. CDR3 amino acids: CANSAASGSYEQYF. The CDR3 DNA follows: TGTGCCAACAGCGCCGCTAGCGGCTCCTACGAGCAGTACTTC.

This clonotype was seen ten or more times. The CDR3 here is CASSYKGDEQFF. The CDR3 DNA sequence: TGTGCCAGCAGTTACAAAGGGGATGAGCAGTTCTTC. The chain couples TRBV6-6 to TRBJ2-1; D possibly corresponds to TRBD1 (5 bases). The germline V gene has CDR1 MNHNY and CDR2 SVGAGI (reference sequence). V dropped 2 bases and J dropped 8 bases, with 7 bases sitting between them. The CDR3 is 12 amino acids.

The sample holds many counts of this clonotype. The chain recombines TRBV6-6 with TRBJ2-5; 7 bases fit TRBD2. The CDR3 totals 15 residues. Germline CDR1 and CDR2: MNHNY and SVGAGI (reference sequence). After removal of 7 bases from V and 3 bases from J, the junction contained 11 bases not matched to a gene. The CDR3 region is CASTRLSGTKETQYF. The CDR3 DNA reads TGTGCCAGCACACGATTGAGCGGGACGAAAGAGACCCAGTACTTC.

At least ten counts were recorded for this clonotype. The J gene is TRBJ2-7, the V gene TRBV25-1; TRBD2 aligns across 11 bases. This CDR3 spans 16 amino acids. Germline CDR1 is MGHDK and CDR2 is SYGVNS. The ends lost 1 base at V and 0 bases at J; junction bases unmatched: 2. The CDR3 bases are TGTGCCAGCAGTGAATGGGGGACTAGCGGCTCCTACGAGCAGTACTTC. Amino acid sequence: CASSEWGTSGSYEQYF.

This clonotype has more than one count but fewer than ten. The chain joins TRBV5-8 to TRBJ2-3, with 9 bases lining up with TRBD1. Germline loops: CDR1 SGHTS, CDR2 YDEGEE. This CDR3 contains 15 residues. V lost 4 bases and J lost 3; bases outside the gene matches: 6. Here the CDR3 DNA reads TGTGCCAGCAGCGGCAACAGGGGGCTAACAGATACGCAGTATTTT. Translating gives CASSGNRGLTDTQYF.

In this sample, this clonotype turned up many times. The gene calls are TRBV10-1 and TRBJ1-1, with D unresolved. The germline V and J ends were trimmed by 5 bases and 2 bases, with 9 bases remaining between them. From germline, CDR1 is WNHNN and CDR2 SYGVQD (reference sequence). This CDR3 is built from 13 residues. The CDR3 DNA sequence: TGCGCCAGCAGTCTGACAAGAAACACTGAAGCTTTCTTT. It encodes CASSLTRNTEAFF.

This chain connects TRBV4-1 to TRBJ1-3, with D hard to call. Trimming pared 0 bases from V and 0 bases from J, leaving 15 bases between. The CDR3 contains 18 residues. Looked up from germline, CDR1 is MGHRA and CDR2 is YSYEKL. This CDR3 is CASSQDWRRVSSGNTIYF. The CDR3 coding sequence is TGCGCCAGCAGCCAAGATTGGCGGAGGGTCAGCTCTGGAAACACCATATATTTT.